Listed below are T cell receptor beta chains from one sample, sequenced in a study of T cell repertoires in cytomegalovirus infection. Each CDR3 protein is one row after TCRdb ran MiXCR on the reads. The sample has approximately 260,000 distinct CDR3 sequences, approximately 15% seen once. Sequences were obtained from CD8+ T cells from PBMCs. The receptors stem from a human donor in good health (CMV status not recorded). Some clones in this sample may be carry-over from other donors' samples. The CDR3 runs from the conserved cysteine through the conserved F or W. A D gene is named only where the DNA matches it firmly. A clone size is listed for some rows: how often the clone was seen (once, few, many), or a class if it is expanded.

CDR3: CASSYRSYNEQFF
DNA: TGTGCCAGCAGCTACCGGTCCTACAATGAGCAGTTCTTC
V: TRBV5-6
size: many
D: -
J: TRBJ2-1

CDR3: CASSPSSGTNTEAFF
DNA: TGTGCCAGCAGTCCCTCATCCGGGACTAACACTGAAGCTTTCTTT
V: TRBV6-2/TRBV6-3
size: -
D: -
J: TRBJ1-1

CDR3: CATLGQTYTDTQYF
DNA: TGCGCCACCCTGGGACAGACGTACACAGATACGCAGTATTTT
V: TRBV10-2
size: -
D: TRBD1
J: TRBJ2-3

CDR3: CSVDGGQAYEQYF
DNA: TGCAGCGTTGACGGGGGACAGGCCTACGAGCAGTACTTC
V: TRBV29-1
size: few
D: TRBD1
J: TRBJ2-7

CDR3: CASSYFNEQYF
DNA: TGTGCCAGCAGTTATTTCAACGAGCAGTACTTC
V: TRBV6-2/TRBV6-3
size: -
D: -
J: TRBJ2-7

CDR3: CASSLDWGGGTEAFF
DNA: TGTGCCAGCAGCTTAGACTGGGGTGGGGGCACTGAAGCTTTCTTT
V: TRBV7-8
size: many
D: -
J: TRBJ1-1

CDR3: CASSLDGGFWGHVLTF
DNA: TGTGCCAGCAGCTTAGATGGAGGGTTCTGGGGGCACGTCCTGACTTTC
V: TRBV11-2
size: few
D: -
J: TRBJ2-6

CDR3: CASSGDNEQFF
DNA: TGTGCCAGCAGTGGGGACAATGAGCAGTTCTTC
V: TRBV12-3/TRBV12-4
size: many
D: -
J: TRBJ2-1

CDR3: CASSSGPPRVDEQFF
DNA: TGCGCCAGCAGCTCCGGACCGCCTCGGGTGGATGAGCAGTTCTTC
V: TRBV5-1
size: -
D: -
J: TRBJ2-1

CDR3: CASSWGAGDRRF
DNA: TGTGCCAGCAGTTGGGGGGCCGGGGACAGACGCTTC
V: TRBV6-2/TRBV6-3
size: -
D: -
J: TRBJ2-7

CDR3: CALGEPGNEKLYF
DNA: TGTGCCCTAGGGGAACCGGGGAATGAAAAACTGTATTTT
V: TRBV28
size: -
D: -
J: TRBJ1-4

CDR3: CASRRGLRNTEAFF
DNA: TGTGCCAGCAGGAGGGGGTTGAGGAACACTGAAGCTTTCTTT
V: TRBV28
size: -
D: -
J: TRBJ1-1

CDR3: CASSPDQPQHF
DNA: TGTGCCAGCAGCCCGGATCAGCCCCAGCATTTT
V: TRBV7-3
size: many
D: -
J: TRBJ1-5

CDR3: CASSYSGAAGTGELFF
DNA: TGTGCCAGCAGTTACTCTGGGGCGGCAGGGACCGGGGAGCTGTTTTTT
V: TRBV6-5
size: few
D: -
J: TRBJ2-2

CDR3: CASSNLTLRGQGWTLGNQPQHF
DNA: TGTGCCAGCAGCAATTTGACCCTACGGGGACAGGGGTGGACTTTGGGCAATCAGCCCCAGCATTTT
V: TRBV28
size: many
D: TRBD1
J: TRBJ1-5

CDR3: CASSLGSGLGTDTQYF
DNA: TGTGCCAGCAGCTTGGGTTCAGGATTAGGCACAGATACGCAGTATTTT
V: TRBV7-6
size: -
D: -
J: TRBJ2-3

CDR3: CASSQEQGRQETQYF
DNA: TGCGCCAGCAGCCAAGAGCAGGGCAGACAAGAGACCCAGTACTTC
V: TRBV4-1
size: few
D: -
J: TRBJ2-5

CDR3: CAISDGVPAYNEQFF
DNA: TGTGCCATCTCGGATGGGGTCCCCGCCTACAATGAGCAGTTCTTC
V: TRBV10-3
size: many
D: -
J: TRBJ2-1

CDR3: CASSGLGAGFDEQFF
DNA: TGTGCCAGCAGTGGACTCGGGGCGGGGTTTGATGAGCAGTTCTTC
V: TRBV28
size: -
D: -
J: TRBJ2-1

CDR3: CSARDRDWAGTSYEQYF
DNA: TGCAGTGCTAGAGATCGGGACTGGGCAGGGACCTCCTACGAGCAGTACTTC
V: TRBV20-1
size: few
D: -
J: TRBJ2-7

CDR3: CASSLERMGGYTF
DNA: TGTGCCAGCAGCTTAGAAAGGATGGGGGGCTACACCTTC
V: TRBV7-9
size: many
D: -
J: TRBJ1-2

CDR3: CASSLRGANTEAFF
DNA: TGTGCCAGCAGCTTACGGGGGGCAAACACTGAAGCTTTCTTT
V: TRBV7-2
size: many
D: -
J: TRBJ1-1

CDR3: CASSEGTGGSYEQYF
DNA: TGTGCCAGCAGTGAAGGGACAGGGGGCTCCTACGAGCAGTACTTC
V: TRBV6-1
size: medium-sized
D: TRBD1
J: TRBJ2-7

CDR3: CASSDVQETPTGDGYTF
DNA: TGTGCCAGCAGTGATGTACAGGAGACTCCTACCGGGGATGGCTACACCTTC
V: TRBV2
size: -
D: -
J: TRBJ1-2

CDR3: CASSSWTSGADTQYF
DNA: TGTGCCAGCAGCTCCTGGACTAGCGGGGCAGATACGCAGTATTTT
V: TRBV7-9
size: many
D: TRBD2
J: TRBJ2-3

CDR3: CASTSALHRKYQETQYF
DNA: TGTGCCAGCACATCCGCTTTACACCGCAAGTACCAAGAGACCCAGTACTTC
V: TRBV28
size: -
D: -
J: TRBJ2-5

CDR3: CASSQDGFVDYNEQFF
DNA: TGCGCCAGCAGCCAAGATGGGTTCGTAGACTACAATGAGCAGTTCTTC
V: TRBV4-1
size: few
D: -
J: TRBJ2-1

CDR3: CASSRLPGNYGYTF
DNA: TGTGCCAGCAGCCGATTGCCCGGGAACTATGGCTACACCTTC
V: TRBV11-2
size: -
D: -
J: TRBJ1-2

CDR3: CASSQSWTGADEKLFF
DNA: TGTGCCAGTAGTCAATCCTGGACAGGGGCGGACGAAAAACTGTTTTTT
V: TRBV19
size: few
D: TRBD1
J: TRBJ1-4

CDR3: CASSTGVETQYF
DNA: TGTGCCAGCAGCACAGGGGTAGAGACCCAGTACTTC
V: TRBV14
size: -
D: TRBD1
J: TRBJ2-5

CDR3: CASSRDREGWEAEAFF
DNA: TGTGCCAGCAGTCGCGACAGGGAGGGGTGGGAAGCTGAAGCTTTCTTT
V: TRBV12-3/TRBV12-4
size: -
D: TRBD1
J: TRBJ1-1

CDR3: CASSPRGGGNEQYF
DNA: TGTGCCAGCAGTCCCCGGGGGGGCGGGAACGAGCAGTACTTC
V: TRBV28
size: many
D: TRBD2
J: TRBJ2-7

CDR3: CASLGGLGETQYF
DNA: TGTGCCAGTCTGGGGGGTCTAGGAGAGACCCAGTACTTC
V: TRBV19
size: -
D: -
J: TRBJ2-5

CDR3: CASTGVQETQYF
DNA: TGTGCCAGTACAGGGGTCCAAGAGACCCAGTACTTC
V: TRBV28
size: many
D: TRBD1
J: TRBJ2-5

CDR3: CASSLTGGHNEQYF
DNA: TGTGCCAGCAGCCTCACAGGGGGCCACAACGAGCAGTACTTC
V: TRBV7-9
size: few
D: TRBD1
J: TRBJ2-7

CDR3: CASSRLAGGDNEQFF
DNA: TGTGCCAGCAGCCGACTAGCGGGGGGAGACAATGAGCAGTTCTTC
V: TRBV7-9
size: -
D: TRBD2
J: TRBJ2-1

CDR3: CASSESNKLFF
DNA: TGTGCCAGCAGTGAATCTAATAAGCTGTTTTTT
V: TRBV25-1
size: -
D: -
J: TRBJ2-2

CDR3: CATRRQIIFTAYYGYTF
DNA: TGTGCCACCCGAAGACAGATCATCTTTACCGCTTACTATGGCTACACCTTC
V: TRBV6-2/TRBV6-3
size: many
D: -
J: TRBJ1-2

CDR3: CASSLNGREAFF
DNA: TGTGCCAGCAGCTTAAACGGCAGAGAAGCTTTCTTT
V: TRBV7-9
size: -
D: -
J: TRBJ1-1

CDR3: CASSIIQSSYNEQFF
DNA: TGTGCCAGTAGTATAATCCAATCTTCGTACAATGAGCAGTTCTTC
V: TRBV19
size: -
D: -
J: TRBJ2-1

CDR3: CSARAGGVVIFGNQPQHF
DNA: TGCAGTGCTAGAGCGGGGGGGGTAGTTATTTTCGGCAATCAGCCCCAGCATTTT
V: TRBV20-1
size: once
D: -
J: TRBJ1-5

CDR3: CASSTGLGSPLHF
DNA: TGTGCCAGCTCGACAGGTTTGGGTTCACCCCTCCACTTT
V: TRBV19
size: -
D: -
J: TRBJ1-6